This TCR beta chain was identified in a study of regulatory T cells in long-lasting Graves disease. The germline V and J ends were trimmed by 1 base and 7 bases, with 11 bases remaining between them. This CDR3 comprises 15 residues. Per germline, CDR1 KGHSH and CDR2 LQKENI. Findings and limits, study-wide: The TCR repertoire of persistent Graves' patients was less diverse than that of newly diagnosed ones.

The time point denotes: persistent/refractory GD, antithyroid drugs over 5 years with positive TRAb. The authors made the TCR library using RNA they extracted from PBMCs. Building the TCR beta libraries relied on iRepertoire HTBI primers, and CDR3 regions underwent Arm-PCR. TCRdb fed the multiplex PCR reads into MiXCR, producing one record per CDR3 protein. The sample consists of roughly 300,000 distinct CDR3 sequences, around 20% of them appearing once. As for this clonotype: The antigen is not known.

The receptor comes from a female donor with Graves disease. The rearrangement links TRBV18 to TRBJ1-6, with D possibly TRBD1 on 5 matching bases. The sequencing used peripheral blood mononuclear cells (PBMCs), collected when the disease was refractory, from a patient treated with antithyroid drugs. Written as DNA, the CDR3 is TGTGCCAGCTCACCACGACAGCCTCTCAATTCACCCCTCCACTTT. This gives the protein CASSPRQPLNSPLHF.